This entry describes one TCR beta chain. Blood specimens came from baseline, cycle 4 day 1, and cycle 7 day 1. The sample belongs to a study of OX40 agonist ivuxolimab in advanced cancers. Produced via immunoSEQ multiplex PCR; TCRdb's table is partial and in-frame only. The sample has about 70,000 clones, 65% to 90% seen once. From germline, CDR1 is SGHNT and CDR2 YENEEA. V was cut by 2 bases and J by 5 bases, with 4 bases left in between. This CDR3 has 11 amino acids. Source: CD4+ or CD8+ T cells sorted from blood, taken in a trial of the OX40 agonist ivuxolimab. The chain joins TRBV11-3 to TRBJ2-7; D unclear. This receptor was obtained from an adult with an advanced solid tumor such as melanoma, head and neck, liver or kidney cancer. CDR3 protein: CASSLYNEQYF. The CDR3 region has the DNA TGTGCCAGCAGCTTATACAACGAGCAGTACTTC.